The rows below give T cell receptor beta chains drawn from one sample of a study of identical twins. TCRdb redid the calling of the 5' RACE reads with MiXCR, one entry per CDR3 protein. The sample includes 550,000 to 700,000 distinct CDR3 sequences, approximately 9.6% of them seen just once. The data were also submitted as part of a second study, on yellow fever vaccine responses in identical twins.

Specimen: PBMCs. The receptors derive from a woman under 30 in good health. Each CDR3 is given with its conserved first and last residue. The D gene is left open where the match is weak. Clone size is not always given. Where it is, it says once, few, many or a class for expanded clones.

size | J | V | D | DNA | CDR3
many | TRBJ2-5 | TRBV6-2/TRBV6-3 | TRBD2 | TGTGCCAGCACCACGGGGGGAGAGACCCAGTACTTC | CASTTGGETQYF
many | TRBJ2-7 | TRBV29-1 | NA | TGCAGCGGGAAGGGGAGGCACTCCTACGAGCAGTACTTC | CSGKGRHSYEQYF
NA | TRBJ2-1 | TRBV20-1 | TRBD2 | TGCAGTGCTGGGGGGACTAGCGGGAGTTCTTACAATGAGCAGTTCTTC | CSAGGTSGSSYNEQFF
NA | TRBJ2-1 | TRBV20-1 | TRBD1 | TGCAGTGCTAGAGTTCAGACAGGGGGCGGGCAGTTCTTC | CSARVQTGGGQFF
few | TRBJ2-5 | TRBV7-3 | TRBD1 | TGTGCCAGCAGCACTCGGAGAGGACAGGGGGCGGGGGAGACCCAGTACTTC | CASSTRRGQGAGETQYF
NA | TRBJ1-1 | TRBV12-5 | NA | TGTGCTAGTGGGAATATGCAGGGAACTGAAGCTTTCTTT | CASGNMQGTEAFF
few | TRBJ2-7 | TRBV20-1 | TRBD2 | TGCAGTGCGCTGACCCCGACTAGCGGGAGTTCCTACGAGCAGTACTTC | CSALTPTSGSSYEQYF
many | TRBJ1-1 | TRBV7-2 | NA | TGTGCCAGCAGCTTACGGCAGGGCACTGAAGCTTTCTTT | CASSLRQGTEAFF
NA | TRBJ2-1 | TRBV7-2 | TRBD2 | TGTGCCAGCAGCCCCTGGACTAGCGGGGGCTCCTACAATGAGCAGTTCTTC | CASSPWTSGGSYNEQFF
many | TRBJ2-3 | TRBV29-1 | TRBD2 | TGCAGCAAAGCGGGGCCCACAGATACGCAGTATTTT | CSKAGPTDTQYF
NA | TRBJ2-7 | TRBV12-3/TRBV12-4 | NA | TGTGCCAGCAGTCCGTTTCGGGGAAGCTCCTACGAGCAGTACTTC | CASSPFRGSSYEQYF
few | TRBJ2-7 | TRBV29-1 | NA | TGCAGCGTTGGGGGGTTCGAGCAGTACTTC | CSVGGFEQYF
many | TRBJ1-3 | TRBV12-3/TRBV12-4 | TRBD1 | TGTGCCAGCACTTACAGGGGATCTGGAAACACCATATATTTT | CASTYRGSGNTIYF
NA | TRBJ2-7 | TRBV14 | TRBD2 | TGTGCCAGCAGCCCGCCAGCGGGAGGAGCCTACGAGCAGTACTTC | CASSPPAGGAYEQYF
few | TRBJ2-2 | TRBV5-1 | NA | TGCGCCAGCACATCCAGGGACGAAACCGGGGAGCTGTTTTTT | CASTSRDETGELFF
few | TRBJ2-2 | TRBV5-6 | NA | TGTGCCAGCAGCTTGATGCTAGTAAGGGAGCTGTTTTTT | CASSLMLVRELFF
NA | TRBJ2-5 | TRBV27 | TRBD2 | TGTGCCAGCAGCCGGGGGGGGGTGCGAGAGACCCAGTACTTC | CASSRGGVRETQYF
few | TRBJ2-3 | TRBV9 | NA | TGTGCCAGCAGCGTAGGAACAGATCTACTCACAGATACGCAGTATTTT | CASSVGTDLLTDTQYF